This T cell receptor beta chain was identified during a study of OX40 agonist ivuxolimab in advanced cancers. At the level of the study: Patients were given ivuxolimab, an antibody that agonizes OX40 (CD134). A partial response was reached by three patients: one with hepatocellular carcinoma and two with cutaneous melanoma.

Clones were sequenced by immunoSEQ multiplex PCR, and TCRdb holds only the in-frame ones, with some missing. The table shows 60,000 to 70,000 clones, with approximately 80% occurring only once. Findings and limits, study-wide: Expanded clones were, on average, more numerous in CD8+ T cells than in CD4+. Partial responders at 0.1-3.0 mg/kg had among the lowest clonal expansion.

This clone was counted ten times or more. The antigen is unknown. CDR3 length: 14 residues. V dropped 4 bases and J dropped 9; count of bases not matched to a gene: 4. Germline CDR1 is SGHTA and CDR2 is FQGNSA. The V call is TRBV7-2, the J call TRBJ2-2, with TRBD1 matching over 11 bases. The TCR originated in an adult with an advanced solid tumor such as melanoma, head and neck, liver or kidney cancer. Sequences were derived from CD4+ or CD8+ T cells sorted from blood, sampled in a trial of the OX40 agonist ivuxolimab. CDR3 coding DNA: TGTGCCAGCAGCTCGTGGACAGGGGGCCGGGAGCTGTTTTTT. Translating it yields CASSSWTGGRELFF.